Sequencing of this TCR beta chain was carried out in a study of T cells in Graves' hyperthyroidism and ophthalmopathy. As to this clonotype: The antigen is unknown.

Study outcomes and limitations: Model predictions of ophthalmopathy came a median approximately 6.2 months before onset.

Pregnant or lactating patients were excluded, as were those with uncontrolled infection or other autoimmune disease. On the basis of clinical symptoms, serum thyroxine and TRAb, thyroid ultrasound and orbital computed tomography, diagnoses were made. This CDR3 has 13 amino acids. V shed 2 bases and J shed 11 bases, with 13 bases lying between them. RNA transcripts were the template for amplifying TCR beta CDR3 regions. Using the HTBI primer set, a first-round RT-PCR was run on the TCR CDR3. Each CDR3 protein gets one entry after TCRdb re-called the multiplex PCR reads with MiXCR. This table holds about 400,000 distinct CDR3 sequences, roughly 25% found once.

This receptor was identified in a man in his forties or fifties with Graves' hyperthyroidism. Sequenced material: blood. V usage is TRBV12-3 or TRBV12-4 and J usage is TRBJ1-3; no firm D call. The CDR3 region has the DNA TGTGCCAGCAGTTTAAACGGGGAAAGCGCCATATATTTT. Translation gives CASSLNGESAIYF.